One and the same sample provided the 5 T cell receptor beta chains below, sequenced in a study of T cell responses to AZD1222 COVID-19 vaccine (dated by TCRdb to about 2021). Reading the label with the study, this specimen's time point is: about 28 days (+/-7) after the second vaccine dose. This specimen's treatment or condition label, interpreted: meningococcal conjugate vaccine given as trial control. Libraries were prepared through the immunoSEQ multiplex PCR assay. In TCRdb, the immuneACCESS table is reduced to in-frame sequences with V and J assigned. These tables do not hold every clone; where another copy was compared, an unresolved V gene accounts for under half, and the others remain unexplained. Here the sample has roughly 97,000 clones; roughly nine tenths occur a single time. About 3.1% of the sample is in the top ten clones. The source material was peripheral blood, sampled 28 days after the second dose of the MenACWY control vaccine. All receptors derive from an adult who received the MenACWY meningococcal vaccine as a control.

The chain's CDR3 is CASSLQTGYEQYF. The CDR3 DNA is TGTGCCAGCAGCTTACAGACAGGCTATGAGCAGTACTTC. The V and J genes are TRBV7-6 and TRBJ2-7, with D perhaps matching TRBD1 (6 bases). Germline V gene sequence: CDR1 SGHVS, CDR2 FNYEAQ. Trimming cost V 2 bases and J 7 bases, with 12 bases left between them. There are 13 residues in the CDR3. Based on the CDR3 plus reference TRBV7-6 and TRBJ2-7, the full variable domain is GAGVSQSPRYKVTKRGQDVALRCDPISGHVSLYWYRQALGQGPEFLTYFNYEAQQDKSGLPNDRFSAERPEGSISTLTIQRTEQRDSAMYRCASSLQTGYEQYFGPGTRLTVT.

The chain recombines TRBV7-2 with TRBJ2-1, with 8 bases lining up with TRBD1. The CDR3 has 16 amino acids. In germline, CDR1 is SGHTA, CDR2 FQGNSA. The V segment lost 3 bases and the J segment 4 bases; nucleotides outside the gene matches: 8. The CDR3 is CASSLMTGVEYNEQFF. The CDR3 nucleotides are TGTGCCAGCAGCTTGATGACAGGGGTGGAATACAATGAGCAGTTCTTC.

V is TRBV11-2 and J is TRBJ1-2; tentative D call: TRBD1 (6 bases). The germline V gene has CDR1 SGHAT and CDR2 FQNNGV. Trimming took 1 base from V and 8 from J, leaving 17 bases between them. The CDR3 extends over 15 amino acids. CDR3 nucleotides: TGTGCCAGCAGCTTAGCCCGCCAGGACAGACGAGGCTACACCTTC. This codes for CASSLARQDRRGYTF.

Written as DNA, the CDR3 is TGTGCCAGCAGCTTTGGGGGTGGTAGCACCTACGAGCAGTACTTC. Translated, it gives CASSFGGGSTYEQYF. The rearrangement joins TRBV7-9 to TRBJ2-7, with D perhaps TRBD1 or TRBD2 (5 bases each). The CDR3 consists of 15 residues. V was trimmed by 3 bases and J by 2 bases, leaving 14 bases between them. Germline loops: CDR1 SEHNR, CDR2 FQNEAQ (reference sequence).

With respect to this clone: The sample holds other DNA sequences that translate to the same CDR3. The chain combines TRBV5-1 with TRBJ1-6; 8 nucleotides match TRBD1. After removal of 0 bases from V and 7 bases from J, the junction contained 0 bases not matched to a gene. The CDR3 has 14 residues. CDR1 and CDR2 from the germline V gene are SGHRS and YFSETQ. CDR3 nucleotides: TGCGCCAGCAGCTTGGGACAGGGGAATTCACCCCTCCACTTT. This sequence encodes CASSLGQGNSPLHF.